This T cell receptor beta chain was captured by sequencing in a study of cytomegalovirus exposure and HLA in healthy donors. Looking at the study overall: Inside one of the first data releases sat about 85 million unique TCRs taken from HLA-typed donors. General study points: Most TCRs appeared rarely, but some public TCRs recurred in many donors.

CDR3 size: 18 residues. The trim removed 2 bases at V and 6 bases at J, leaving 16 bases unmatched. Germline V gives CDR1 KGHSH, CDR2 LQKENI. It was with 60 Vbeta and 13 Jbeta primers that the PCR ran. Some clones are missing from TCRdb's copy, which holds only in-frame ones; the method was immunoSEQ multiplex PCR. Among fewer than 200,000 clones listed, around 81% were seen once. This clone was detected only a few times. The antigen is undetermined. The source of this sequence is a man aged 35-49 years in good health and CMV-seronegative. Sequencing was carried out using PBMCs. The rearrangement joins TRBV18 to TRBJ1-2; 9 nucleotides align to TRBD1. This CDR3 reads CASSPWSAGQGKLDGYTF. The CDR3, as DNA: TGTGCCAGCTCACCATGGAGCGCGGGACAGGGAAAACTAGATGGCTACACCTTC.